This record looks at one TCR beta chain sequence and its context. Its antigen remains undetermined. No base quality information exists; no much larger clone differs at one position. The data stem from a study of shared clonotypes between healthy human individuals (TCRdb year 2020). As for the study more broadly: A few men and two women, aged 18 to 49 years, made up the cohort. For each donor, CD4 naive and CD4 memory were each run on three plates, CD8 naive on two plates, and CD8 memory on one plate. To estimate repertoire size and how much clonotype sharing occurs between individuals, the study deeply sequenced the blood TCR repertoires of roughly 5 healthy adults. To increase sequencing depth and limit assay-specific biases, different laboratories used diverse techniques to prepare libraries and sequence TCR repertoires. Per donor, leukapheresis produced somewhere between about 0.85 and 8.9 billion PBMCs.

Healthy HIV-negative adults with no recently reported acute infections or vaccinations were included as donors. All donors were Caucasian adults living in Nashville, Tennessee, USA. CD4+ T cells were enriched by magnetic negative selection, after which naive cells were positively selected on CD45RA and the negative fraction was taken as the memory subset. Blood was collected by leukapheresis, and PBMCs were isolated by Ficoll-Histopaque density gradient centrifugation and then cryopreserved in liquid nitrogen vapor phase. Analytical flow cytometry was used to check the purity and quantity of every magnetically sorted T cell population. Genomic DNA was isolated from each sorted fraction and quantified by UV absorbance on a Nanodrop 2000c. V drops 6 bases and J drops 0 bases, leaving 6 bases in between. Reading from cysteine to phenylalanine, the CDR3 counts 13 amino acids. Only the CDR3 DNA stays, 39 bases, in frame from base 1. CDR1 and CDR2, looked up from the germline V gene, are MNHEY and SVGAGI.

Using the deep immunoSEQ assay, multiplex PCR amplified TCR CDR3 regions from genomic DNA. Extracted genomic DNA from each cell subset was spread evenly across all wells of several immunoSEQ 96-well plates, with each plate serving as a replicate. For sorted subsets, each replicate PCR was loaded with 200 ng genomic DNA, equivalent to 30,000 or so T cell genomes. The purified libraries were quantified using a Qubit 3.0 fluorometer, sized with a Bioanalyzer 2100, and then quantified again using the KAPA Library Quantification kit. Every immunoSEQ 96-well plate was sequenced on a separate single-read 150-cycle Illumina NextSeq 550 flow cell. From the authors' description of their analysis: Because the immunoSEQ output included only junctional sequences and no quality scores, the filtering could not be the same as the filtering used for full-length reads. Sequences were annotated with PyIR, a Python wrapper for IgBLAST v1.9, and V/J genes and CDR3 were assigned using IMGT germline references. Any read was removed if the V/J assignment was weak (E-value above 1e-6), the CDR3 was missing, or the read contained stop codons, out-of-frame junctions, or ambiguous translated residues. V3J clonotypes were defined as sequences sharing the same inferred V gene, J gene, and CDR3 amino acid sequence. Percentage overlap between repertoires was calculated by dividing the number of shared unique clonotypes by the size of the smaller repertoire. Three approaches were used to assess repertoire richness: RTK rarefaction, the Chao1 estimator, and Recon v2.1 estimates of unobserved clonotypes. Generation probabilities for all TCRbeta clonotypes obtained by the gDNA method from four donors were computed using OLGA. In TCRdb, the immuneACCESS table is reduced to in-frame sequences with V and J assigned. These tables do not hold every clone; where another copy was compared, an unresolved V gene accounts for under half, and the others remain unexplained. The V and J calls and the clone size are those of that table, but D and trimming were determined from the DNA. Across this sample there are 1.6 million or so clones, with 96% seen only once. Approximately 1% of the sample rests with the top ten.

Here is what the overall study found, with its caveats: Incomplete sequencing was indicated by rarefaction of sorted-subset datasets, despite the large sequencing depth. Naive subsets generally had larger estimated clonotype richness than memory subsets did. Sampling was restricted to blood, and TCR repertoires in tissue are likely to differ from TCR repertoires in blood. The small number of donors limited the genetic and exposure-history diversity represented. Compared with non-shared clonotypes, clonotypes shared by all four sorted-subset donors had higher generation probabilities. Across a few donors, 5% to 6% of naive CD4, roughly 3.3% of naive CD8, roughly 2.2% of memory CD4, and under 0.45% of memory CD8 clonotypes were shared. Pairwise subsampling indicated that sequencing depth was expected to affect the degree of clonotype sharing among donors.

Input material: naive CD4+ T cells sorted from blood. The cell subset or site label on this specimen signifies: CD45RA+ positively selected. The chain couples TRBV6-5 to TRBJ1-5; a confident D gene designation cannot be given. The receptor was isolated from a man between 25 and 39 years old in good health. This receptor has the CDR3 CASSKVSNQPQHF. Here is the DNA: TGTGCCAGCAGCAAAGTTAGCAATCAGCCCCAGCATTTT.